One sample yielded the 12 T cell receptor beta chains listed below, sequenced in a study of blood T cell repertoires in COVID-19. Only in-frame clones appear in the TCRdb table, and some are missing; sequencing was by immunoSEQ multiplex PCR. The data contain 150,000 or so clones, around nine tenths of them singletons. The sample taken for sequencing was peripheral blood. The receptors stem from a man in his sixties with COVID-19, enrolled during active disease.

The V and J genes are TRBV7-9 and TRBJ1-1; 8 bases are a match to TRBD1. The CDR3 is made up of 14 amino acids. V was clipped by 6 bases and J by 1 base; unmatched bases: 4. The V gene's germline CDR1 is SEHNR and CDR2 FQNEAQ (reference sequence). Written as DNA, the CDR3 is TGTGCCAGCAGATCGACAGGGGCGAACACTGAAGCTTTCTTT. It specifies CASRSTGANTEAFF.

The V gene is TRBV5-6, the J gene TRBJ1-5, with unresolved D. Trimming stripped 4 bases from V and 3 bases from J, with 11 bases between. CDR3 length: 14 residues. Germline V gene sequence: CDR1 SGHDT, CDR2 YYEEEE. CDR3 DNA: TGTGCCAGCAGCCATAGCTACTACAATCAGCCCCAGCATTTT. Residues: CASSHSYYNQPQHF.

The chain recombines TRBV27 with TRBJ2-2; D is unclear. Germline CDR1 MNHEY, CDR2 SMNVEV (reference sequence). CDR3 length: 11 residues. The V and J ends lost 4 bases and 7 bases respectively, with 4 bases between them. This CDR3 is CASSSVGELFF. CDR3 in DNA: TGTGCCAGCAGTTCTGTCGGGGAGCTGTTTTTT.

The V gene is TRBV24-1, the J gene TRBJ2-3; D might be TRBD1 (5 bases). Trimming pared 3 bases from V and 5 bases from J, leaving 8 bases between. Germline V lookup: CDR1 KGHDR, CDR2 SFDVKD. The CDR3 has 13 amino acids. The CDR3 nucleotides are TGTGCCACCAGTGATGGGGCAGGAGATACGCAGTATTTT. It specifies CATSDGAGDTQYF.

The V call is TRBV7-8, the J call TRBJ1-5; D not certain. The CDR3 loop spans 14 amino acids. Between the trimmed V and J ends, which lost 1 base and 1 base, there was a span of 5 bases. Germline CDR1 is SGHVS and CDR2 is FQNEAQ. The CDR3 DNA reads as TGTGCCAGCAGCTTAGTACAGAGCAATCAGCCCCAGCATTTT. It is translated as CASSLVQSNQPQHF.

The rearrangement joins TRBV6-1 to TRBJ1-2, with D possibly TRBD1 on 6 matching bases. V gave up 3 bases and J gave up 2 bases, with 13 bases separating them. CDR1 is MNHNS and CDR2 is SASEGT in the germline V gene. This CDR3 contains 15 residues. CDR3 loop: CASSEPGQSNYGYTF. CDR3 nucleotide sequence: TGTGCCAGCAGTGAGCCAGGACAGTCCAACTATGGCTACACCTTC.

This chain joins TRBV5-6 and TRBJ1-1; 8 bases match TRBD1. The V gene end was trimmed by 3 bases and the J gene end by 8 bases; junction bases not matched to a gene: 12. Germline V gene sequence: CDR1 SGHDT, CDR2 YYEEEE. The CDR3 contains 15 residues. The CDR3 coding sequence is TGTGCCAGCAGCTGGAGGGATAGGACAGGGAACGAAGCTTTCTTT. It yields the protein CASSWRDRTGNEAFF.

The gene calls are TRBV29-1 and TRBJ1-2, with D perhaps TRBD1 (6 bases). The germline V gene has CDR1 SQVTM and CDR2 ANQGSEA. V lost 2 bases and J 6 bases, leaving 16 bases between the germline ends. The CDR3 runs 14 residues. The CDR3 loop reads CSVERTAGADGYTF. In DNA, the CDR3 is TGCAGCGTTGAAAGGACGGCAGGGGCTGATGGCTACACCTTC.

The DNA for the CDR3 is TGTGCCTGGAATTTAGCGGGAGTTGGGCCAGAGACCCAGTACTTC. This sequence encodes CAWNLAGVGPETQYF. The chain carries TRBV30 and TRBJ2-5; 9 nucleotides align to TRBD2. CDR1 is GTSNPN and CDR2 is SVGIG in the germline V gene (reference sequence). V shed 4 bases and J 4 bases; nucleotides not matched to a gene: 10. This CDR3 contains 15 residues.

The chain employs TRBV11-2 and TRBJ2-3, with 9 bases fitting TRBD2. The CDR3 is 14 residues long. J was trimmed by 5 bases and V by 5 bases; bases with no gene match: 5. Per the germline V gene, CDR1 is SGHAT and CDR2 is FQNNGV. CDR3 amino acids: CASSQRTSVDTQYF. The CDR3 region has the DNA TGTGCCAGCAGCCAAAGGACTAGCGTAGATACGCAGTATTTT.

This clone occurred a few times. The rearrangement links TRBV7-2 to TRBJ2-4, with D uncertain. Germline-derived CDR1 and CDR2 are SGHTA and FQGNSA. The CDR3 covers 16 residues. V shed 1 base and J shed 0 bases, with 10 bases lying between them. CDR3 coding DNA: TGTGCCAGCAGCTTAGAGGCAGGTGCAGCCAAAAACATTCAGTACTTC. This encodes CASSLEAGAAKNIQYF.

This clone came up once. The chain carries TRBV19 and TRBJ1-4; D unclear. Germline V lookup: CDR1 LNHDA, CDR2 SQIVND (reference sequence). V was trimmed by 7 bases and J by 3 bases, leaving 15 bases between them. The CDR3 loop spans 15 amino acids. The CDR3 coding sequence is TGTGCCAGTAAGGGCGGAGGGCGGGCTAATGAAAAACTGTTTTTT. It encodes CASKGGGRANEKLFF.